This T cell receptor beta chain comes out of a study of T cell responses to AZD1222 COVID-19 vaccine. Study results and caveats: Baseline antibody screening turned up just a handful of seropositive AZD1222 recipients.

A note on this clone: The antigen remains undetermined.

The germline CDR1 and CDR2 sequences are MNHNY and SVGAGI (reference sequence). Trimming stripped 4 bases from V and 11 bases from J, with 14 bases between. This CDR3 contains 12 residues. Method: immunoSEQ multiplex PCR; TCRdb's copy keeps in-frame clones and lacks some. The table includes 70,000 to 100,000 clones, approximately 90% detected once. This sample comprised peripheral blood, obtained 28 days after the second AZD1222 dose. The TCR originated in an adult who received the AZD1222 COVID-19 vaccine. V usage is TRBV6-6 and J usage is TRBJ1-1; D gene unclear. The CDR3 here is CASSSLNTVAFF. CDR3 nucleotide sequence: TGTGCCAGCAGTTCTCTTAATACCGTCGCTTTCTTT.